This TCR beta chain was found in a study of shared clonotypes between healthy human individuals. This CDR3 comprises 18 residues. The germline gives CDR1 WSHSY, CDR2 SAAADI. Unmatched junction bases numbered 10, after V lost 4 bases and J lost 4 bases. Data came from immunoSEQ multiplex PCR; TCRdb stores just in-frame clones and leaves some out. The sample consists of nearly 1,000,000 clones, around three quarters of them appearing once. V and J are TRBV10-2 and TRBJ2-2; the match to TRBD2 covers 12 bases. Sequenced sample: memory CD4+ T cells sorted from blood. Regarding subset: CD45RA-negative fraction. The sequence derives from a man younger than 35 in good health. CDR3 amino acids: CASSGSTSGGKSTGELFF. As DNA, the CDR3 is TGCGCCAGCAGTGGATCGACTAGCGGGGGAAAAAGCACCGGGGAGCTGTTTTTT.